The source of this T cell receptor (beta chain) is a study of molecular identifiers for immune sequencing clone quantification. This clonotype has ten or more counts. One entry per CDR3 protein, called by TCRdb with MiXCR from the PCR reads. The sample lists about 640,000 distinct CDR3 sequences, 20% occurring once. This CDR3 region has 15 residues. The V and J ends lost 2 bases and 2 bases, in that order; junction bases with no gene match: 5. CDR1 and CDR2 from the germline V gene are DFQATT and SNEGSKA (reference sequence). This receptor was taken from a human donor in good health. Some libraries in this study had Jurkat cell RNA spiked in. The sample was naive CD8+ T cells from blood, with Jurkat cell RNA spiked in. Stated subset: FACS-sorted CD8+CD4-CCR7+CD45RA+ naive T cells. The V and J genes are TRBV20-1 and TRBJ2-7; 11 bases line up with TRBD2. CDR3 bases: TGCAGTGCTAGACTCGGGACTAGCGGAGCCTACGAGCAGTACTTC. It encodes CSARLGTSGAYEQYF.